The entry that follows covers one TCR beta chain sequence. This clonotype was counted a single time. No cognate antigen has been identified for it. No much larger clonotype is one base removed from it; base qualities were not supplied. A lone read gives weak evidence. This entry is derived from a study of molecular identifiers for immune sequencing clone quantification (dated 2018 in TCRdb). About the investigation overall: For a replicate experiment, the RNA from either about 20,000 or 100,000 naive CD8 T cells was divided into five aliquots, and four of those aliquots went on to sequencing. This methods study benchmarked molecular-identifier clustering-based TCR repertoire sequencing (MIDCIRS) and TCR RNA copy counting, using CD8 T cells to do so.

Library preparation used PCR. The instrument was an Illumina HiSeq 4000. Bulk TCR libraries were prepared as previously described, using TCR primers listed in Table S5. Total RNA was purified with the Qiagen AllPrep DNA/RNA kit. Before analysis, reads from multiple sequencing runs of the same library were pooled. On the study's bioinformatics: Reads were retained only if the reads had an exact TCR constant sequence, and the retained reads were trimmed to 150 nt and grouped according to their 12-nt molecular barcodes. Within each barcode group, reads were sub-clustered at a 15% Levenshtein threshold, and quality-weighted consensus sequences were built per RNA molecule. Non-functional sequences were excluded, and lower-count sequences lying one edit away from another sequence were also excluded. Based on a fit of two negative binomial distributions, barcode sub-clusters having less than 20% of the maximum read count were discarded. The public reads were reanalyzed by TCRdb: fastp trimming at Q25, MiXCR alignment, in-frame beta chains only. Each entry is one CDR3 protein sequence, shown with its most common DNA and genes. The V and J calls follow TCRdb's processing rather than the paper's. The sample includes about 640,000 distinct CDR3 sequences, with just under 20% observed a single time. The ten top clones hold 0.75% to 0.95% of the sample.

What the study reported, not specific to this receptor: When barcode sub-clustering was left out, chimeric consensus sequences inflated TCR diversity, with chimeras reaching as high as 47%. The sizes of highly expanded clones could end up underestimated when identical TCR molecules share a barcode. Modeling indicated about three TCR RNA copies recovered per cell, compared with around 9.8 by digital PCR, which implies a capture efficiency of 25% to 35%. In CMV-specific effector cells, clones with more than 20 RNA copies accounted for over 97% of molecules, whereas in naive cells such clones accounted for under 1%. The naive libraries included spiked-in Jurkat TCR RNA (roughly nine copies' worth), and this Jurkat TCR RNA is not part of the donor repertoire. Spiked-in Jurkat TCR RNA equal to a single cell's worth was reported to be detectable even within 1,100,000 naive CD8 T cells.

Libraries of naive CD8 T cells were built from anywhere between roughly 20,000 and 1,100,000 sorted cells, with 10%, 30% or 50% of the purified RNA used. Naive CD8 T cells were FACS-sorted as CD8+CD4-CCR7+CD45RA+ on a BD FACSAria II into RLT Plus buffer. Roughly nine TCR copies' worth of Jurkat RNA were spiked into roughly 18,000-1,000,000 naive CD8 T cell samples to test detection sensitivity. CD8 T cells were enriched with RosetteSep CD8+ T Cell Enrichment Cocktail and Ficoll-Paque, followed by ACK red cell lysis. The clonotype originates from a human donor in good health. Some libraries in this study had Jurkat cell RNA spiked in. The sample comprised naive CD8+ T cells from blood, with Jurkat cell RNA spiked in. The intended sense of this specimen's cell subset or site label: FACS-sorted CD8+CD4-CCR7+CD45RA+ naive T cells.

The CDR3 region has the sequence CSARVQGDYEQYF. The bases are TGCAGTGCTAGAGTACAAGGAGACTACGAGCAGTACTTC. The chain is made from TRBV20-1 and TRBJ2-7; the D segment cannot be called with confidence. Trimming takes 1 base from V and 3 bases from J, and the germline ends sit 10 bases apart. Reading from cysteine to phenylalanine, the CDR3 counts 13 amino acids. Only the CDR3 DNA stays, 39 bases, in frame from base 1. The CDR1 and CDR2 encoded by the germline V gene (reference sequence) are DFQATT and SNEGSKA.